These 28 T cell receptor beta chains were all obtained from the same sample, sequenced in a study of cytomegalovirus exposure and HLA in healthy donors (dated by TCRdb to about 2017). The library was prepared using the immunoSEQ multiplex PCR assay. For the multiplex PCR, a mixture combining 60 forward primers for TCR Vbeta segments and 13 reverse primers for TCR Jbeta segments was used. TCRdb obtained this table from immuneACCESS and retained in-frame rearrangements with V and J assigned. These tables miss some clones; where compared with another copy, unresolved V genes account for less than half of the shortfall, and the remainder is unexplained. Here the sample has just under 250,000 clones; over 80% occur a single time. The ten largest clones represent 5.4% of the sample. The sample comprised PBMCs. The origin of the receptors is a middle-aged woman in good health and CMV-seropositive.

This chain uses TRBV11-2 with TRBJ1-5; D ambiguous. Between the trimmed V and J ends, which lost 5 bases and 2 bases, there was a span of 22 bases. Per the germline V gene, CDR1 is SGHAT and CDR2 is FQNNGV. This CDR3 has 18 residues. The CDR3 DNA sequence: TGTGCCAGCAGCCCACTCCCCGATGGAGTCGTTGGCAATCAGCCCCAGCATTTT. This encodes CASSPLPDGVVGNQPQHF.

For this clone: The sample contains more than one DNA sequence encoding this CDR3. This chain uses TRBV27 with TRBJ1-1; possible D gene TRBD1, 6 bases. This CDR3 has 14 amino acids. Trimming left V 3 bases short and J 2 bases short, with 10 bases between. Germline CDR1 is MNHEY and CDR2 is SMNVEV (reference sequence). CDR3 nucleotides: TGTGCCAGCAGTTTGCGGGGGGCTAACACTGAAGCTTTCTTT. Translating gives CASSLRGANTEAFF.

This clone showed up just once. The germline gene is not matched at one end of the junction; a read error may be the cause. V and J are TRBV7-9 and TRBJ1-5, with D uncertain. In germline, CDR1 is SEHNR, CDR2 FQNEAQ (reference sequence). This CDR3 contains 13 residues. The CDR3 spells CSSSQLENQPQHF. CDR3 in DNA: TGTTCCAGCAGCCAGCTGGAGAATCAGCCCCAGCATTTT.

This CDR3 is CASGLGSAFF. CDR3 DNA: TGTGCCAGCGGGCTCGGCTCCGCGTTCTTC. The J gene is TRBJ2-1, the V gene TRBV5-8, with no clear D. Germline V gene lookup returns CDR1 SGHTS and CDR2 YDEGEE. The CDR3 is 10 residues long. Trimming pared 7 bases from V and 15 bases from J, leaving 14 bases between. Filled out from reference TRBV5-8 and TRBJ2-1, the complete variable domain reads EAGVTQSPTHLIKTRGQQATLRCSPISGHTSVYWYQQALGLGLQFLLWYDEGEERNRGNFPPRFSGRQFPNYSSELNVNALELEDSALYLCASGLGSAFFGPGTRLTVL.

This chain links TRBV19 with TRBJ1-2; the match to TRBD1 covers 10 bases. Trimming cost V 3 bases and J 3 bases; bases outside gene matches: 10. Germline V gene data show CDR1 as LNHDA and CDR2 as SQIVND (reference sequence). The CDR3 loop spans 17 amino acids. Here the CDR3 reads CASSISRTGGRHYGYTF. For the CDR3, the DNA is TGTGCCAGTAGTATCTCCCGGACAGGGGGGCGGCACTATGGCTACACCTTC.

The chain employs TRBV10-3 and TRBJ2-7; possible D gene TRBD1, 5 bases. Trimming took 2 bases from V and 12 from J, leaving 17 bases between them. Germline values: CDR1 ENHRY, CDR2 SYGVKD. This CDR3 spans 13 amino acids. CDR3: CAISEAIRVGPYF. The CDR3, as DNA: TGTGCCATCAGTGAGGCGATCAGGGTAGGACCGTACTTC.

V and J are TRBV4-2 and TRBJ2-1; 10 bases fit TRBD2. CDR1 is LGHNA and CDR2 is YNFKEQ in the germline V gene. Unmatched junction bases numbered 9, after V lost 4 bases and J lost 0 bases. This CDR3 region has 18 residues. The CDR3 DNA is TGTGCCAGCAGCCCCGGAGCGGGGGGGATGGGCTCCTACAATGAGCAGTTCTTC. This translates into CASSPGAGGMGSYNEQFF.

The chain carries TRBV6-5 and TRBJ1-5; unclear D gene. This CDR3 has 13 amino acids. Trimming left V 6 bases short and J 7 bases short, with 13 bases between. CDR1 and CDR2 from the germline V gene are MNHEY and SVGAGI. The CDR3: CASRSPREQPQHF. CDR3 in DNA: TGTGCCAGCAGATCCCCACGGGAACAGCCCCAGCATTTT.

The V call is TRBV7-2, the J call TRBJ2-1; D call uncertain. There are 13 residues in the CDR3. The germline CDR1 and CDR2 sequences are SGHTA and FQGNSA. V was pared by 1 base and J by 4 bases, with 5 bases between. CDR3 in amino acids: CASSLGRYNEQFF. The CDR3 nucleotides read TGTGCCAGCAGCTTAGGGCGGTACAATGAGCAGTTCTTC. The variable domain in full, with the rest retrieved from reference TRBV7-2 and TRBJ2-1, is GAGVSQSPSNKVTEKGKDVELRCDPISGHTALYWYRQSLGQGLEFLIYFQGNSAPDKSGLPSDRFSAERTGGSVSTLTIQRTQQEDSAVYLCASSLGRYNEQFFGPGTRLTVL.

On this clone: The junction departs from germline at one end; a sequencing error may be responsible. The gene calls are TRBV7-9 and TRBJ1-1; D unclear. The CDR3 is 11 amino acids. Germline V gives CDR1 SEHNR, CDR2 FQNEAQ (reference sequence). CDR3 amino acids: CSSNRNTEAFF. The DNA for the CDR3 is TGTTCCAGCAATAGGAACACTGAAGCTTTCTTT.

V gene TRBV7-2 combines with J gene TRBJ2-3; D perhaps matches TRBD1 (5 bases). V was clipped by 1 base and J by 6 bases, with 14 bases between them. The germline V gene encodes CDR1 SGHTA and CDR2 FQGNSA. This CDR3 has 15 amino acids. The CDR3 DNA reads TGTGCCAGCAGCTTAGGTAGGGGTATCGGCGATACGCAGTATTTT. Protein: CASSLGRGIGDTQYF. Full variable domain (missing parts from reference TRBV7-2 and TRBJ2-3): GAGVSQSPSNKVTEKGKDVELRCDPISGHTALYWYRQSLGQGLEFLIYFQGNSAPDKSGLPSDRFSAERTGGSVSTLTIQRTQQEDSAVYLCASSLGRGIGDTQYFGPGTRLTVL.

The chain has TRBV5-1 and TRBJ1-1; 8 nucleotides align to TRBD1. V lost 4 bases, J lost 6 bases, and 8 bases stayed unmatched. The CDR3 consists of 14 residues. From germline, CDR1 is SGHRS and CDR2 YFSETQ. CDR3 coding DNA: TGCGCCAGCAGCATCACAGGGGGAAGGGCTGAAGCTTTCTTT. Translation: CASSITGGRAEAFF.

CDR3 loop: CASSQDLAGEETQYF. DNA for the CDR3: TGCGCCAGCAGCCAAGATCTCGCGGGGGAAGAGACCCAGTACTTC. This sequence joins TRBV4-3 and TRBJ2-5; 7 nucleotides line up with TRBD2. The CDR3 covers 15 residues. Germline lookup yields CDR1 LGHNA and CDR2 YSLEER. After removal of 0 bases from V and 3 bases from J, the junction contained 4 bases not matched to a gene.

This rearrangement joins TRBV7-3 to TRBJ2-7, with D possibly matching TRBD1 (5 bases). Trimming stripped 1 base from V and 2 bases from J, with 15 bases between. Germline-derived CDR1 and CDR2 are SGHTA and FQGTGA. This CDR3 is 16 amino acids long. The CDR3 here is CASSLSLGDSAYEQYF. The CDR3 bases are TGTGCCAGCAGCTTAAGTCTAGGAGACAGTGCCTACGAGCAGTACTTC.

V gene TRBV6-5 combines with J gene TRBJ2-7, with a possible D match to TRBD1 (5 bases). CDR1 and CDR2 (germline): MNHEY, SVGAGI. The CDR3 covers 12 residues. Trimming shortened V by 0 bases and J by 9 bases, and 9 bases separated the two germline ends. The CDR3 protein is CASSYSGERQYF. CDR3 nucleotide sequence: TGTGCCAGCAGTTACTCAGGGGAAAGGCAGTACTTC.

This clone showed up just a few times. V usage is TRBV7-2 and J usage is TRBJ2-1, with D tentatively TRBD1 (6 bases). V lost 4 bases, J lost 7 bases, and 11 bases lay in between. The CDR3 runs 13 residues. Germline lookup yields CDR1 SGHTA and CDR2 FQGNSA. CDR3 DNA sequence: TGTGCCAGCAGCTCGGGACACACTAATGAGCAGTTCTTC. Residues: CASSSGHTNEQFF.

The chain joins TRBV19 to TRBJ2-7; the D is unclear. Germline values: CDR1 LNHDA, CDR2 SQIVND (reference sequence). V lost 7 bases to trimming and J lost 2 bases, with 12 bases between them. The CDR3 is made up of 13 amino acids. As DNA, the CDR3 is TGTGCCAGTAACGGCGGAGTCACCTACGAGCAGTACTTC. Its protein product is CASNGGVTYEQYF.

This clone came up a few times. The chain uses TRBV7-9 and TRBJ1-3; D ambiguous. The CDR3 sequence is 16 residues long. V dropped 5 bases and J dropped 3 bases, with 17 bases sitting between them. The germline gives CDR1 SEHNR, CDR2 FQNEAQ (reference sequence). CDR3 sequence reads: CASSPRGQNSGNTIYF. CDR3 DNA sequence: TGTGCCAGCAGCCCCCGTGGTCAGAACAGTGGAAACACCATATATTTT. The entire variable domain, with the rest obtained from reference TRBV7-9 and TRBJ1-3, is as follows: DTGVSQNPRHKITKRGQNVTFRCDPISEHNRLYWYRQTLGQGPEFLTYFQNEAQLEKSRLLSDRFSAERPKGSFSTLEIQRTEQGDSAMYLCASSPRGQNSGNTIYFGEGSWLTVV.

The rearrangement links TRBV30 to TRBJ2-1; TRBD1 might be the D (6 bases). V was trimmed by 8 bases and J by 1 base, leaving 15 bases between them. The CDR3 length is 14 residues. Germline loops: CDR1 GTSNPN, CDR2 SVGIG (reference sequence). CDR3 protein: CAHHAGTSYNEQFF. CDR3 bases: TGTGCCCACCACGCCGGGACATCCTACAATGAGCAGTTCTTC.

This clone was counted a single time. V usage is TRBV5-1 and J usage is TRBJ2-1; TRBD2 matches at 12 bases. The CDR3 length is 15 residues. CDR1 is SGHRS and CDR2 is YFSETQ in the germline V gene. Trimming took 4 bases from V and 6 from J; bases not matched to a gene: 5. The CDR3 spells CASSLRTSGVNEQFF. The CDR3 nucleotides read TGCGCCAGCAGCCTCAGGACTAGCGGGGTCAATGAGCAGTTCTTC.

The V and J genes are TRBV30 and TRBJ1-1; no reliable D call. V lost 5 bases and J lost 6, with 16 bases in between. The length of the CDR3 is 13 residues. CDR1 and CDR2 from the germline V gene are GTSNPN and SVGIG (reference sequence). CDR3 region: CAWAGRERAEAFF. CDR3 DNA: TGTGCCTGGGCGGGCCGGGAGAGGGCTGAAGCTTTCTTT.

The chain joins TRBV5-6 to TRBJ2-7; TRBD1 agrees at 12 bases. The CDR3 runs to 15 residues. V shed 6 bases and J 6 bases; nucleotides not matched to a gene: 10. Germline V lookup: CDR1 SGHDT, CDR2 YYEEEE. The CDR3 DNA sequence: TGTGCCAGCAATACATTAGGGACAGGGGGCCGCGAGCAGTACTTC. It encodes CASNTLGTGGREQYF.

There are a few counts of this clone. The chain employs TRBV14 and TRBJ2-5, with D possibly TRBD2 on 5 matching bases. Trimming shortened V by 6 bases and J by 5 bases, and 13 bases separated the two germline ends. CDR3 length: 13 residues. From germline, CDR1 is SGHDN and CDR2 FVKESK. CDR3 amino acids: CASRPAGRETQYF. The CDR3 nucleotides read TGTGCCAGCAGACCCGCGGGCCGGGAGACCCAGTACTTC. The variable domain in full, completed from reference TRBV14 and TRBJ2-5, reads EAGVTQFPSHSVIEKGQTVTLRCDPISGHDNLYWYRRVMGKEIKFLLHFVKESKQDESGMPNNRFLAERTGGTYSTLKVQPAELEDSGVYFCASRPAGRETQYFGPGTRLLVL.

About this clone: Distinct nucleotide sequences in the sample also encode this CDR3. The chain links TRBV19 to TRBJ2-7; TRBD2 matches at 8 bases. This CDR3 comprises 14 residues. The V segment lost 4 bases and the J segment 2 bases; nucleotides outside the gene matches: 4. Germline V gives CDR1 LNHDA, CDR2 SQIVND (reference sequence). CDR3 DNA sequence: TGTGCCAGTAGTACGACTAGCGACACCTACGAGCAGTACTTC. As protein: CASSTTSDTYEQYF. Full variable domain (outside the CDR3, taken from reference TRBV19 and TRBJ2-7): DGGITQSPKYLFRKEGQNVTLSCEQNLNHDAMYWYRQDPGQGLRLIYYSQIVNDFQKGDIAEGYSVSREKKESFPLTVTSAQKNPTAFYLCASSTTSDTYEQYFGPGTRLTVT.

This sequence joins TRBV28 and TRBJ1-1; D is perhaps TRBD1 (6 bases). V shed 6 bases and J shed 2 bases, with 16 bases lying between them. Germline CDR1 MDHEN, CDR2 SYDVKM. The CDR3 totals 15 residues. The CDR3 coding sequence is TGTGCCAGCAGCCCTACAGGGACGAGTAACACTGAAGCTTTCTTT. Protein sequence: CASSPTGTSNTEAFF.

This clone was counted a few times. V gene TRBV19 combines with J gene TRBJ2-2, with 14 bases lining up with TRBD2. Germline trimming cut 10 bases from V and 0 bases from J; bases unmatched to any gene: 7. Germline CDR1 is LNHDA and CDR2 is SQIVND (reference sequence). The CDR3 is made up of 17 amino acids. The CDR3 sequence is CATKGLAGAANTGELFF. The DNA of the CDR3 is TGTGCCACTAAGGGACTAGCGGGGGCTGCGAACACCGGGGAGCTGTTTTTT.

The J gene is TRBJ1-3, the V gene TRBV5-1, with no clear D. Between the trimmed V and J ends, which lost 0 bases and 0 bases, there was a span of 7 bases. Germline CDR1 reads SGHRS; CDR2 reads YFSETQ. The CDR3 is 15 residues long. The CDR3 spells CASSLAGISGNTIYF. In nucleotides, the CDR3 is TGCGCCAGCAGCTTGGCTGGCATCTCTGGAAACACCATATATTTT.

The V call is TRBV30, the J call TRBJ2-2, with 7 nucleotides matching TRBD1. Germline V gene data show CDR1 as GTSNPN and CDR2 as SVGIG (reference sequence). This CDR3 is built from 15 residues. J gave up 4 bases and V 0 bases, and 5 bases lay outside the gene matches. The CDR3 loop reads CAWSVGGWSTGELFF. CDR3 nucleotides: TGTGCCTGGAGTGTAGGGGGCTGGAGCACCGGGGAGCTGTTTTTT.